A single sample is the source of the 20 T cell receptor beta chains below, sequenced in a study of glioma-infiltrating T cells after dendritic cell vaccination. Clones were read by immunoSEQ multiplex PCR, and TCRdb kept only the in-frame ones, dropping some. The table includes 75,000 to 100,000 clones, 79% detected once. The source material was blood, sampled before dendritic cell vaccination. The receptors come from a human donor with glioblastoma.

CDR3 residues: CSVTWRAATYEQYF. For the CDR3, the DNA is TGCAGCGTGACCTGGAGGGCAGCCACCTACGAGCAGTACTTC. J is TRBJ2-7 and V is TRBV29-1; D possibly corresponds to TRBD2 (6 bases). The germline gives CDR1 SQVTM, CDR2 ANQGSEA. V was shortened by 6 bases and J by 2 bases, with 17 bases between the two germline ends. This CDR3 comprises 14 residues.

V and J are TRBV10-2 and TRBJ2-7, with 10 bases aligning to TRBD2. Germline V CDR1 and CDR2: WSHSY, SAAADI. V lost 6 bases to trimming and J lost 2 bases; unmatched junction nucleotides: 7. This CDR3 is built from 15 residues. In nucleotides, the CDR3 is TGCGCCAGCAGGATAGCGGGAGGTACCCCCTACGAGCAGTACTTC. This gives the protein CASRIAGGTPYEQYF.

The chain combines TRBV11-1 with TRBJ2-7; maybe TRBD2 (6 bases). V was clipped by 5 bases and J by 8 bases, with 19 bases between them. The CDR3 runs 14 residues. Germline V gene sequence: CDR1 SGHAT, CDR2 FQDESV (reference sequence). The CDR3 loop reads CASSRGGTTGQQYF. For the CDR3, the DNA is TGTGCCAGCAGCCGTGGGGGGACGACCGGCCAGCAGTACTTC.

This clone occurred many times. The chain has TRBV5-6 and TRBJ2-7, with 10 bases matching TRBD1. Germline CDR1 is SGHDT and CDR2 is YYEEEE. The CDR3 is 16 amino acids. V lost 4 bases, J lost 3 bases, and 10 bases stayed unmatched. The CDR3 sequence: CASSRSFRTGGYEQYF. The CDR3, as DNA: TGTGCCAGCAGCCGATCATTTAGGACAGGGGGCTACGAGCAGTACTTC.

V gene TRBV7-3 combines with J gene TRBJ2-3; 9 bases agree with TRBD1. The germline V gene encodes CDR1 SGHTA and CDR2 FQGTGA. CDR3 length: 14 amino acids. Unmatched junction bases numbered 6, after V lost 6 bases and J lost 5 bases. CDR3 region: CASRDRDREDTQYF. CDR3 DNA: TGTGCCAGCAGGGACCGGGACAGGGAAGATACGCAGTATTTT.

This chain links TRBV4-1 with TRBJ1-6, with TRBD1 as a possible D gene (5 bases). CDR3 length equals 18 residues. The germline V gene has CDR1 MGHRA and CDR2 YSYEKL. Trimming cost V 3 bases and J 0 bases, with 15 bases left between them. The CDR3 spells CASSHQTGRGSYNSPLHF. CDR3 nucleotide sequence: TGCGCCAGCAGCCACCAGACGGGGAGGGGCTCCTATAATTCACCCCTCCACTTT.

The J gene is TRBJ2-3, the V gene TRBV19; a possible D gene is TRBD2 (6 bases). Germline-derived CDR1 and CDR2 are LNHDA and SQIVND (reference sequence). The CDR3 length is 14 residues. Trimming removed 3 bases at V and 0 bases at J, with 7 bases between. CDR3 sequence (DNA): TGTGCCAGTAGTATGGGGACTAGCACAGATACGCAGTATTTT. Protein product: CASSMGTSTDTQYF.

The chain recombines TRBV6-5 with TRBJ1-4; TRBD1 matches at 9 bases. Germline V gene lookup returns CDR1 MNHEY and CDR2 SVGAGI. The V segment lost 7 bases and the J segment 4 bases; nucleotides outside the gene matches: 4. The CDR3 sequence is 14 residues long. The CDR3 loop reads CASTRTGDNEKLFF. The CDR3 region has the DNA TGTGCCAGCACCCGGACAGGGGATAATGAAAAACTGTTTTTT.

This chain links TRBV6-5 with TRBJ1-2; 10 bases match TRBD1. This CDR3 has 15 residues. Germline V lookup: CDR1 MNHEY, CDR2 SVGAGI. V trimming: 4 bases; J trimming: 3 bases; junction bases outside the gene matches: 5. CDR3 bases: TGTGCCAGCAGTTCCCGAGGACAGGGGGACTATGGCTACACCTTC. This codes for CASSSRGQGDYGYTF.

The chain combines TRBV4-2 with TRBJ1-3, with D unclear. The CDR3 contains 14 residues. V was trimmed by 4 bases and J by 0 bases, leaving 7 bases between them. Germline V CDR1 and CDR2: LGHNA, YNFKEQ. In nucleotides, the CDR3 is TGTGCCAGCAGCCCTGACAACTCTGGAAACACCATATATTTT. It yields the protein CASSPDNSGNTIYF.

The V call is TRBV6-1, the J call TRBJ1-2; 7 bases agree with TRBD1. Germline CDR1 MNHNS, CDR2 SASEGT. V shed 9 bases, J shed 2 bases, and the junction held 9 bases outside the gene matches. This CDR3 region has 14 residues. The DNA of the CDR3 is TGTGCCAGTAGGGGGCGCGGTAGAAACTATGGCTACACCTTC. Translated: CASRGRGRNYGYTF.

V is TRBV2 and J is TRBJ2-7; 7 nucleotides align to TRBD2. Germline CDR1 is SNHLY and CDR2 is FYNNEI. There are 13 residues in the CDR3. The junction had 10 bases not matched to a gene; V was cut back by 7 bases and J by 7 bases. DNA for the CDR3: TGTGCCAGCATACGGGACTACGTAGGGGAGCAGTACTTC. Its translation: CASIRDYVGEQYF.

This clone was seen many times. V is TRBV5-6 and J is TRBJ1-3, with TRBD1 matching over 7 bases. V dropped 5 bases and J dropped 0; count of bases not matched to a gene: 8. CDR1 is SGHDT and CDR2 is YYEEEE in the germline V gene. CDR3 length: 16 residues. The DNA for the CDR3 is TGTGCCAGCAGATTGACAGGGTTACCCTCTGGAAACACCATATATTTT. It is translated as CASRLTGLPSGNTIYF. Full variable domain (rest looked up from reference TRBV5-6 and TRBJ1-3): DAGVTQSPTHLIKTRGQQVTLRCSPKSGHDTVSWYQQALGQGPQFIFQYYEEEERQRGNFPDRFSGHQFPNYSSELNVNALLLGDSALYLCASRLTGLPSGNTIYFGEGSWLTVV.

The chain combines TRBV28 with TRBJ2-1, with D unresolved. Germline loops: CDR1 MDHEN, CDR2 SYDVKM. CDR3 size: 13 residues. V dropped 1 base and J dropped 3 bases, with 4 bases sitting between them. The CDR3 loop reads CASSLYGYNEQFF. Here the CDR3 DNA reads TGTGCCAGCAGTTTATACGGCTACAATGAGCAGTTCTTC.

This clone has just one count. J is TRBJ2-3 and V is TRBV6-5, with 7 bases matching TRBD2. The CDR3 is made up of 16 amino acids. Trimming at V came to 2 bases and at J to 1 base, leaving 6 bases not matched to a gene. CDR1 is MNHEY, CDR2 SVGAGI, per germline. The CDR3 protein is CASSYRSSGRTDTQYF. The CDR3 nucleotides are TGTGCCAGCAGTTACAGGTCTAGCGGTCGCACAGATACGCAGTATTTT.

The rearrangement joins TRBV11-1 to TRBJ2-7, with D maybe TRBD2 (7 bases). The germline gives CDR1 SGHAT, CDR2 FQDESV (reference sequence). CDR3 size: 15 residues. The V end lost 3 bases, the J end lost 3 bases, and 15 bases lay between the germline ends. For the CDR3, the DNA is TGTGCCAGCAGCTTGGAGGGGGGGCGGAACTACGAGCAGTACTTC. Amino acids: CASSLEGGRNYEQYF.

The rearrangement uses TRBV9 and TRBJ2-1; D gene uncertain. CDR3 length: 13 amino acids. Trimming took 1 base from V and 15 from J, leaving 17 bases between them. The germline V gene has CDR1 SGDLS and CDR2 YYNGEE. CDR3 nucleotides: TGTGCCAGCAGCGTATTAGATGTGTCTATCCCGTTCTTC. Translating it yields CASSVLDVSIPFF.

In nucleotides, the CDR3 is TGTGCCAGTTCGGTACGGGAGGGCTTGAAGACCCAGTACTTC. It translates to CASSVREGLKTQYF. The genes are TRBV19 and TRBJ2-5, with TRBD2 matching over 8 bases. The CDR3 totals 14 residues. Losses at the gene ends were 8 bases for V and 6 bases for J; bases not matched to a gene: 11. CDR1 and CDR2 (germline): LNHDA, SQIVND (reference sequence).

The chain recombines TRBV18 with TRBJ2-5, with a possible D match to TRBD1 (5 bases). The germline V and J ends were trimmed by 2 bases and 10 bases, with 11 bases remaining between them. The CDR3 loop spans 12 amino acids. Germline V gives CDR1 KGHSH, CDR2 LQKENI. CDR3 sequence: CASSPVQGSQYF. The CDR3, as DNA: TGTGCCAGCTCACCAGTTCAGGGTAGCCAGTACTTC.

V gene TRBV4-1 combines with J gene TRBJ2-7; TRBD2 agrees at 7 bases. Unmatched junction bases numbered 4, after V lost 1 base and J lost 4 bases. CDR3 size: 14 residues. The germline V gene encodes CDR1 MGHRA and CDR2 YSYEKL. This chain's CDR3 is CASSQGGGQYEQYF. The DNA for the CDR3 is TGCGCCAGCAGCCAAGGGGGGGGTCAGTACGAGCAGTACTTC.